A selection of T cell receptor beta chains follows, all from one sample in a study of neurological immune-mediated disorders. TCRdb ran MiXCR on the 5' RACE reads and lists one entry per CDR3 protein. The data hold around 47,000 distinct CDR3 sequences, with roughly 13% observed a single time. Input material: PBMCs. These receptor sequences come from a female donor in good health. CDR3s include the opening cysteine and the closing phenylalanine or tryptophan. The D gene is left open where the match is weak. A row's size may be missing; if present it is once, few, many or a size class.

j_call | d_call | clone_size | v_call | cdr3_nt | cdr3_aa
TRBJ2-7 | . | many | TRBV5-6 | TGTGCCAGCAGCCAACAGGAAGCCTACGAGCAGTACTTC | CASSQQEAYEQYF
TRBJ2-7 | . | many | TRBV18 | TGTGCCAGCTCACCAGGGACTGTCACCTACGAGCAGTACTTC | CASSPGTVTYEQYF
TRBJ2-3 | . | many | TRBV20-1 | TGCAGTGCTAGTGTTACGGGGGCGGCAGATACGCAGTATTTT | CSASVTGAADTQYF
TRBJ2-3 | . | many | TRBV7-6 | TGTGCCAGCAGCTTAGAAGGGTACGCAGATACGCAGTATTTT | CASSLEGYADTQYF
TRBJ1-1 | . | many | TRBV6-5 | TGTGCCAGCAGTTACTCCCGGGGTAAGACTGAAGCTTTCTTT | CASSYSRGKTEAFF
TRBJ2-7 | . | few | TRBV28 | TGTGCCAGCAGTTCACCCTCGACAGGGAGGGGAGGTGAGCAGTACTTC | CASSSPSTGRGGEQYF
TRBJ2-1 | . | many | TRBV5-1 | TGCGCCAGCAGCTTGGCCGGGAGCTCCTACAATGAGCAGTTCTTC | CASSLAGSSYNEQFF
TRBJ1-3 | . | many | TRBV6-2/TRBV6-3 | TGTGCCAGTACCGAGGCTTATGACACCATATATTTT | CASTEAYDTIYF
TRBJ2-2 | TRBD2 | many | TRBV5-1 | TGCGCCAGCAGCATTAGCGGGGGGTCGAACACCGGGGAGCTGTTTTTT | CASSISGGSNTGELFF
TRBJ1-1 | TRBD1 | many | TRBV12-3/TRBV12-4 | TGTGCCAGCAGTGGACAGGGGGCGAACACTGAAGCTTTCTTT | CASSGQGANTEAFF
TRBJ2-1 | . | many | TRBV6-1 | TGTGCCAGCAGTGAGGTAGCGGAGCAGTTCTTC | CASSEVAEQFF
TRBJ2-7 | TRBD1 | . | TRBV5-1 | TGCGCCAACAGTCCCCGACAGGGCTCCTACGAGCAGTACTTC | CANSPRQGSYEQYF
TRBJ2-3 | . | many | TRBV20-1 | TGCAGTGCTAGAGTGAGGGGATCTAGCACAGATACGCAGTATTTT | CSARVRGSSTDTQYF
TRBJ1-6 | . | many | TRBV20-1 | TGCAGTGCCCGATCCGGGCTACAACCGAGGGATTCACCCCTCCACTTT | CSARSGLQPRDSPLHF
TRBJ1-1 | . | many | TRBV5-5 | TGTGCCAGCAGCTTGATCCCGGGAGAGGACACTGAAGCTTTCTTT | CASSLIPGEDTEAFF
TRBJ2-5 | . | . | TRBV29-1 | TGCAGCGTTGAAGGTGCCCGCGGGGTGGGAGGGACCCAGTACTTC | CSVEGARGVGGTQYF
TRBJ2-7 | . | . | TRBV12-3/TRBV12-4 | TGTGCCAGCAGCCCCGGGACGCCCACCTACAATGAGCAGTACTTC | CASSPGTPTYNEQYF
TRBJ1-1 | . | many | TRBV5-1 | TGCGCCAGCAGCCCAGACACAGTTGCTGAAGCTTTCTTT | CASSPDTVAEAFF
TRBJ2-1 | TRBD1 | many | TRBV11-2 | TGTGCCAGCAGCCCCCCCGGACAGGGCTTCAATGAGCAGTTCTTC | CASSPPGQGFNEQFF
TRBJ2-6 | . | many | TRBV27 | TGTGCCAGCACCACCAGACTCCGGGACTCAAGCTCTGGGGCCAACGTCCTGACTTTC | CASTTRLRDSSSGANVLTF
TRBJ2-7 | . | many | TRBV10-2 | TGCGCCAGCAGTGATGCCTACGAGCAGTACTTC | CASSDAYEQYF
TRBJ1-1 | . | few | TRBV20-1 | TGCAGTGCTAGAGATGGGAGGATGAACACTGAAGCTTTCTTT | CSARDGRMNTEAFF
TRBJ2-5 | TRBD1 | few | TRBV10-3 | TGTGCCATCAGTGAGGCAGGGGGCCAAGAGACCCAGTACTTC | CAISEAGGQETQYF
TRBJ2-3 | . | . | TRBV6-5 | TGTGCCAGCAGACCGACGGGAAACACAGATACGCAGTATTTT | CASRPTGNTDTQYF
TRBJ1-2 | TRBD1 | many | TRBV29-1 | TGCAGCGTGGTGGACAGGGACAATGGCTACACCTTC | CSVVDRDNGYTF
TRBJ2-2 | . | many | TRBV20-1 | TGCAGTGCTAGAGTCAGTCTAGGGGGCACCGGGGAGCTGTTTTTT | CSARVSLGGTGELFF
TRBJ2-7 | . | . | TRBV15 | TGTGCCACCAGCCCTAACACCCTGGGGAGCTACGAGCAGTACTTC | CATSPNTLGSYEQYF
TRBJ2-5 | TRBD2 | many | TRBV20-1 | TGCAGTGCTAGAGCTAGCGGGGGGGCGTGGGAGACCCAGTACTTC | CSARASGGAWETQYF
TRBJ1-1 | . | many | TRBV5-1 | TGCGCCAGCAGCTTGTCTGGGGGCGCTTACGACACTGAAGCTTTCTTT | CASSLSGGAYDTEAFF
TRBJ2-2 | . | many | TRBV7-8 | TGTGCCAGCAGCTCAAGGAACGGGGAGCTGTTTTTT | CASSSRNGELFF
TRBJ2-3 | . | many | TRBV4-1 | TGCGCCAGCAGCCAAGATGGGCGCGGGGCTTTTAGGCGGACAGATACGCAGTATTTT | CASSQDGRGAFRRTDTQYF
TRBJ1-1 | TRBD1 | many | TRBV5-1 | TGCGCCAGCAGCTCCACCGGGACAGGGACGAGGAACACTGAAGCTTTCTTT | CASSSTGTGTRNTEAFF
TRBJ1-5 | . | many | TRBV20-1 | TGCAGTGCTACGAATTCCCTCGCCGGAGATCAGCCCCAGCATTTT | CSATNSLAGDQPQHF
TRBJ2-7 | TRBD2 | many | TRBV7-8 | TGTGCCAGCAGCCAGACTAGCGGGGTATCGCGCGAGCAGTACTTC | CASSQTSGVSREQYF
TRBJ2-1 | TRBD2 | many | TRBV5-1 | TGCGCCAGCAGCTTCGGGGGGGGGCCCAATGAGCAGTTCTTC | CASSFGGGPNEQFF
TRBJ1-1 | . | many | TRBV6-1 | TGTGCCAGCAGTGAAGCTCACACGCTCCCCACTGAAGCTTTCTTT | CASSEAHTLPTEAFF
TRBJ2-2 | TRBD1 | many | TRBV3-1 | TGTGCCAGCAGCAAGTATCGGGACAGGTCGAACACCGGGGAGCTGTTTTTT | CASSKYRDRSNTGELFF
TRBJ1-6 | TRBD1 | many | TRBV20-1 | TGCAGTGCTAGAGAAAACAGGGGGCAAGGTTCACCCCTCCACTTT | CSARENRGQGSPLHF
TRBJ1-5 | . | many | TRBV12-5 | TGTGCTAGTGGTGGAACCGGGACACTATCTCAGCCCCAGCATTTT | CASGGTGTLSQPQHF
TRBJ2-7 | . | many | TRBV18 | TGTGCCAGCTCACTCACGACAGGAACCTACGAGCAGTACTTC | CASSLTTGTYEQYF
TRBJ2-7 | . | many | TRBV20-1 | TGCAGTGCTAGAGATCCGGACGGCGGGAAGCAGTACTTC | CSARDPDGGKQYF
TRBJ1-1 | TRBD1 | many | TRBV25-1 | TGTGCCAGCAGTCACATGACAGGGGCAAACACTGAAGCTTTCTTT | CASSHMTGANTEAFF
TRBJ2-7 | TRBD1 | many | TRBV7-6 | TGTGCCAGCAGCCCTGGGACAGGGATCACCCACGAGCAGTACTTC | CASSPGTGITHEQYF
TRBJ2-7 | TRBD2 | few | TRBV9 | TGTGCCAGCAGCGGGGGGGGAGCGGGGAGAGAGCAGTACTTC | CASSGGGAGREQYF
TRBJ1-6 | TRBD1 | many | TRBV7-9 | TGTGCCAGCAGTCCGTCCTTGACAGGGGGCGAGGGTTCACCCCTCCACTTT | CASSPSLTGGEGSPLHF
TRBJ2-1 | . | . | TRBV5-1 | TGCGCCAGCAGCCGGGTCGGGACGGATTACAATGAGCAGATCTTC | CASSRVGTDYNEQIF
TRBJ1-3 | . | many | TRBV5-1 | TGCGCCAGCAGCTTTCGGCCAGGGGATGGAAACACCATATATTTT | CASSFRPGDGNTIYF
TRBJ1-6 | . | many | TRBV14 | TGTGCCAGCAGCCATTCCGGGCGGGTCCGACTCCACTTT | CASSHSGRVRLHF
TRBJ2-1 | TRBD1 | many | TRBV5-5 | TGTGCCAGCAGCTTGGCCCTGGGACAGGCTTACAATGAGCAGTTCTTC | CASSLALGQAYNEQFF
TRBJ2-1 | . | many | TRBV15 | TGTGCCACCAGCAGAGATCTCTTTTTGCGGCAGGGAAGAGGCGATGAGCAGTTCTTC | CATSRDLFLRQGRGDEQFF
TRBJ1-1 | . | many | TRBV12-3/TRBV12-4 | TGTGCCAGCAGAAGTACAAGAAACGAAGCTTTCTTT | CASRSTRNEAFF